A selection of T cell receptor beta chains follows, all from one sample in a study of T cells in Graves' hyperthyroidism and ophthalmopathy. TCRdb passed the multiplex PCR reads through MiXCR, listing each CDR3 protein once. Of 400,000 to 600,000 distinct CDR3 sequences listed, 15% to 20% were seen once; the top ten hold 25% to 30%. The sequencing sample was made of blood. The receptors come from a woman in her 30s with Graves' ophthalmopathy. Each CDR3 is given with its conserved first and last residue. The D gene is left open where the match is weak. Expanded clones are given a class, and other clones once, few, many or no size at all.

TRBV28	many	.	TRBJ2-3	TGTGCCAGCAGTTTGTTAATTGGGGACGTCACAGATACGCAGTATTTT	CASSLLIGDVTDTQYF
TRBV28	many	TRBD1	TRBJ1-3	TGTGCCAGCAGTTCTTGGGACAGAACCGGAAACACCATATATTTT	CASSSWDRTGNTIYF
TRBV19	.	TRBD1	TRBJ2-1	TGTGCCAGTAGTATCTACCCCGGGACAGGGGTCTACAATGAGCAGTTCTTC	CASSIYPGTGVYNEQFF
TRBV10-1	.	TRBD1	TRBJ2-2	TGCGCCAGCAGTGAGTACCTATGGACAGGAGACACCGGGGAGCTGTTTTTT	CASSEYLWTGDTGELFF
TRBV20-1	few	.	TRBJ1-2	TGCAGTGCTATCAGCTTCGGGGCGGACAAGGGCTATGGCTACACCTTC	CSAISFGADKGYGYTF
TRBV5-6	.	.	TRBJ2-1	TGTGCCAGCAGCTTGCCCGAGACTAATCTTCAGCAGTTCTTC	CASSLPETNLQQFF
TRBV20-1	many	TRBD2	TRBJ2-7	TGCAGTGCCAGGGGGCTAGCGGGAGTGGTGGACGAGCAGTACTTC	CSARGLAGVVDEQYF
TRBV19	.	TRBD2	TRBJ2-2	TGTGCCAGTAGTATATTAGGGACTACCAACACCGGGGAGCTGTTTTTT	CASSILGTTNTGELFF
TRBV11-1	many	TRBD2	TRBJ2-1	TGTGCCAGCAGCTTGACTAGCGGGAGGCCGTCCTACAATGAGCAGTTCTTC	CASSLTSGRPSYNEQFF
TRBV9	many	TRBD1	TRBJ2-5	TGTGCCAGCACCCCAACCGGGACAGGAGGACGAGAGACCCAGTACTTC	CASTPTGTGGRETQYF
TRBV6-2/TRBV6-3	.	.	TRBJ2-1	TGTGCCAGCAGTTACATGAGTGAGCAGTTCTTC	CASSYMSEQFF
TRBV7-2	few	TRBD1	TRBJ2-1	TGTGCCAGCAGCTCCAAACAGGGGGTCTCCTACAATGAGCAGTTCTTC	CASSSKQGVSYNEQFF
TRBV2	.	TRBD1	TRBJ2-1	TGTGCCGGCAGCTCCGGGACAGGCGCCTACAATGAGCAGTTCTTC	CAGSSGTGAYNEQFF
TRBV20-1	.	TRBD1	TRBJ2-3	TGCAGTGCTAGACCGACGACAGGGGAGCAGGAATGGGATACGCAGTATTTT	CSARPTTGEQEWDTQYF
TRBV7-2	many	TRBD2	TRBJ2-3	TGTGCCAGCAGCCCTGGGACTAGAACCCCAGATACGCAGTATTTT	CASSPGTRTPDTQYF
TRBV19	.	.	TRBJ2-5	TGTGCCAGTAGTATAGGATGGAGAGAGACCCAGTACTTC	CASSIGWRETQYF
TRBV20-1	many	TRBD2	TRBJ2-1	TGCAGTGTTTCGAACTGGACTCCGGGAGGGAGTGAGCAGTTCTTC	CSVSNWTPGGSEQFF